This passage covers 5 T cell receptor beta chains from one sample sequenced in a study of blood T cell dynamics during melanoma immunotherapy. Noted time point: week 3, after first cycle of checkpoint inhibitor. Profiling relied on immunoSEQ multiplex PCR, and the TCRdb table lists in-frame clones only, not all of them. The sample contains 8,500 to 11,000 clones, about 85% of which appear only once. The sequencing used blood, collected from a patient treated with checkpoint blockade. The source is a human donor with melanoma.

The chain is built from TRBV6-1 and TRBJ1-1; 7 nucleotides align to TRBD1. The germline V gene encodes CDR1 MNHNS and CDR2 SASEGT. This CDR3 contains 13 residues. Trimming removed 7 bases from V and 5 bases from J; junction bases left unmatched: 7. The CDR3 protein is CASKPTGRTEAFF. In DNA, the CDR3 is TGTGCCAGCAAGCCGACAGGGCGGACTGAAGCTTTCTTT.

This sequence joins TRBV19 and TRBJ2-7; TRBD1 agrees at 10 bases. Germline lookup yields CDR1 LNHDA and CDR2 SQIVND (reference sequence). CDR3 length: 15 amino acids. J was trimmed by 2 bases and V by 4 bases; bases with no gene match: 5. CDR3 sequence: CASSRGGTGAYEQYF. DNA for the CDR3: TGTGCCAGTAGTAGGGGGGGGACAGGGGCCTACGAGCAGTACTTC.

V and J are TRBV2 and TRBJ2-2; 10 positions match TRBD1. CDR3 length equals 14 residues. After removal of 8 bases from V and 8 bases from J, the junction contained 8 bases not matched to a gene. Germline loops: CDR1 SNHLY, CDR2 FYNNEI. The CDR3 sequence is CASRGTGDSGELFF. The CDR3 bases are TGTGCCAGCCGCGGGACAGGGGATTCGGGGGAGCTGTTTTTT.

The chain carries TRBV30 and TRBJ1-1; TRBD1 might be the D (5 bases). Per germline, CDR1 GTSNPN and CDR2 SVGIG (reference sequence). V was shortened by 0 bases and J by 0 bases, with 8 bases between the two germline ends. The CDR3 has 14 amino acids. CDR3 residues: CAWSVLGLNTEAFF. In DNA, the CDR3 is TGTGCCTGGAGTGTTTTGGGGCTGAACACTGAAGCTTTCTTT.

The chain has TRBV29-1 and TRBJ1-1, with a tentative D call TRBD1 (5 bases). V dropped 3 bases and J dropped 3 bases, with 11 bases sitting between them. Germline V lookup: CDR1 SQVTM, CDR2 ANQGSEA. The CDR3 is made up of 13 amino acids. CDR3 nucleotide sequence: TGCAGCGTTGATCCGGGGCGCGACACTGAAGCTTTCTTT. Residues: CSVDPGRDTEAFF.